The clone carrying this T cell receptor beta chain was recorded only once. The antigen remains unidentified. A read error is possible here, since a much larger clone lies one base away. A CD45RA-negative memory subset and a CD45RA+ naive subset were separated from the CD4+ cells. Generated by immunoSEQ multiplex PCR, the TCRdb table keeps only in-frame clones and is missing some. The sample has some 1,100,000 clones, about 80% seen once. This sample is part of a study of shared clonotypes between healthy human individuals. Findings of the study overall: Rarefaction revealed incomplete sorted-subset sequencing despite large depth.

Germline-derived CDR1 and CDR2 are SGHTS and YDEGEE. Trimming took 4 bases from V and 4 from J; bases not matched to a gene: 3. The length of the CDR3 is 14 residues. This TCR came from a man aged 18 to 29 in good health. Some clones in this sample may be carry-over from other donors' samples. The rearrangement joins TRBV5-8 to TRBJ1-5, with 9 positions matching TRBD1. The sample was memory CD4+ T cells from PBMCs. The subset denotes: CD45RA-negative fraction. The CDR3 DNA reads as TGTGCCAGCAGCCGCGGGACAGGGAATCAGCCCCAGCATTTT. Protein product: CASSRGTGNQPQHF.